Included here is one T cell receptor (beta chain) sequence, with context. Its antigen is still unknown. The data stem from a study of CD8 T cells in Susac syndrome. Study findings and constraints: It was acknowledged in the study that its TCR sequencing and HLA analysis involved a relatively small number of individuals.

The V and J ends lost 6 bases and 6 bases respectively, with 17 bases between them. The CDR3 is 14 residues long. Per germline, CDR1 SEHNR and CDR2 FQNEAQ (reference sequence). TEMRA cells were FACS-enriched, unlike CD8+ and CD4+ T cells, which were negatively isolated. Random hexamers were used to reverse transcribe an amount of 0.5 to 1 ug RNA. Amplification of TCR beta CDR3 was carried out by immunoSEQ multiplex PCR, which covered 54 Vbeta and 13 Jbeta segments. TCRdb processed the immunoSEQ multiplex PCR reads anew with MiXCR; each CDR3 protein has one entry. The repertoire has about 200,000 distinct CDR3 sequences, 90% to 95% of them found once; the top ten carry about 0.096%.

The V call is TRBV7-9, the J call TRBJ1-1; D unclear. The source of this sequence is a human donor with multiple sclerosis. Sequencing was performed on CD4+ T cells from PBMCs. This chain's CDR3 is CASRSIGIFPEAFF. CDR3 DNA sequence: TGTGCCAGCAGATCAATAGGGATATTCCCTGAAGCTTTCTTT.